The 9 T cell receptor beta chains below all came from one sample that was sequenced in a study of regulatory T cells in long-lasting Graves disease. The time point: newly diagnosed GD, antithyroid drugs for less than 3 months. The TCR library was prepared using RNA isolated from PBMCs. Construction of TCR beta libraries relied on iRepertoire HTBI primers and on Arm-PCR targeting CDR3 regions. One entry per CDR3 protein results from TCRdb running MiXCR on the multiplex PCR reads. This table has about 470,000 distinct CDR3 sequences, 15% appearing once. The sample was also reused in another study, on T cells in Graves' hyperthyroidism and ophthalmopathy.

The material sequenced was peripheral blood mononuclear cells (PBMCs), taken at new diagnosis, from a patient treated with antithyroid drugs. All receptors come from a woman in her 30s with Graves disease.

Comments on this clonotype: A much larger clone sits a single nucleotide away, making a read error possible. The final CDR3 position lacks the conserved phenylalanine or tryptophan, pointing to a likely read error. The chain employs TRBV2 and TRBJ2-7; 10 nucleotides match TRBD2. Losses at the gene ends were 6 bases for V and 1 base for J; bases not matched to a gene: 9. The germline gives CDR1 SNHLY, CDR2 FYNNEI. This CDR3 has 16 residues. The CDR3 loop reads CASRRTSGLASYEQYL. The CDR3 DNA reads TGTGCCAGCAGGCGGACTAGCGGACTCGCTTCCTACGAGCAGTACCTC.

This clonotype came up many times. The chain recombines TRBV6-1 with TRBJ2-1; 7 positions match TRBD1. This CDR3 has 15 amino acids. Germline loops: CDR1 MNHNS, CDR2 SASEGT. Germline trimming cut 5 bases from V and 4 bases from J; bases unmatched to any gene: 8. The CDR3 DNA is TGTGCCAGCAGTCCAGGACAGGTTGGGTACAATGAGCAGTTCTTC. Translated: CASSPGQVGYNEQFF.

This clonotype has ten or more counts. This chain connects TRBV10-3 to TRBJ2-3, with D perhaps TRBD2 (6 bases). This CDR3 region has 15 residues. Germline V CDR1 and CDR2: ENHRY, SYGVKD. V was clipped by 2 bases and J by 3 bases, with 12 bases between them. CDR3 DNA: TGTGCCATCAGTGAGATGGCTAGCGAAACAGATACGCAGTATTTT. It encodes CAISEMASETDTQYF.

This clonotype was observed many times. The chain has TRBV12-3 or TRBV12-4 and TRBJ2-2; D remains ambiguous. V lost 4 bases and J 0 bases, leaving 9 bases between the germline ends. CDR3 length equals 15 residues. The CDR3 DNA reads TGTGCCAGCAGTTCCCGCTATCCGAACACCGGGGAGCTGTTTTTT. Its protein is CASSSRYPNTGELFF.

The sample holds many counts of this clonotype. The chain combines TRBV20-1 with TRBJ2-3; 14 bases map to TRBD2. The V gene end was trimmed by 1 base and the J gene end by 6 bases; junction bases not matched to a gene: 6. The CDR3 runs to 16 residues. Per germline, CDR1 DFQATT and CDR2 SNEGSKA (reference sequence). CDR3 amino acids: CSARAGTSGRRDTQYF. CDR3 in DNA: TGCAGTGCTAGAGCCGGGACTAGCGGGAGAAGGGATACGCAGTATTTT.

This clonotype has at least ten counts. The V and J genes are TRBV7-2 and TRBJ2-3, with D perhaps matching TRBD2 (5 bases). The germline V and J ends were trimmed by 1 base and 2 bases, with 7 bases remaining between them. The CDR3 has 14 residues. Germline V gene sequence: CDR1 SGHTA, CDR2 FQGNSA. This CDR3 reads CASSLEGATDTQYF. CDR3 DNA sequence: TGTGCCAGCAGCTTAGAGGGAGCCACAGATACGCAGTATTTT. The entire variable domain, with the rest obtained from reference TRBV7-2 and TRBJ2-3, is as follows: GAGVSQSPSNKVTEKGKDVELRCDPISGHTALYWYRQSLGQGLEFLIYFQGNSAPDKSGLPSDRFSAERTGGSVSTLTIQRTQQEDSAVYLCASSLEGATDTQYFGPGTRLTVL.

V gene TRBV19 combines with J gene TRBJ1-2; D unclear. The V gene's germline CDR1 is LNHDA and CDR2 SQIVND (reference sequence). This CDR3 comprises 13 residues. The ends were cut back, 3 bases at V and 0 bases at J, with 5 bases in the middle. The CDR3 reads CASSIGANYGYTF. CDR3 nucleotides: TGTGCCAGTAGTATCGGGGCTAACTATGGCTACACCTTC.

This clonotype was picked up many times. V is TRBV5-8 and J is TRBJ2-3, with D uncertain. CDR1 SGHTS and CDR2 YDEGEE come from the germline V gene. The CDR3 extends over 13 amino acids. With 4 bases removed from V and 4 bases from J, the gap between germline ends came to 10 bases. DNA of the CDR3: TGTGCCAGCAGCCAGTTTCGTGCAGATACGCAGTATTTT. Its protein is CASSQFRADTQYF.

Remarks on this clonotype: A much larger clone differs by one base, so this may be a read error. The genes are TRBV5-1 and TRBJ2-6; 10 bases line up with TRBD1. Germline V gene data show CDR1 as SGHRS and CDR2 as YFSETQ. The CDR3 runs 16 residues. J was trimmed by 2 bases and V by 7 bases; bases with no gene match: 6. For the CDR3, the DNA is TGCGCCAGCGGCGCGACAGGGGGCCCTGGGGCCAACGTCCTGACTTTC. It codes for CASGATGGPGANVLTF.